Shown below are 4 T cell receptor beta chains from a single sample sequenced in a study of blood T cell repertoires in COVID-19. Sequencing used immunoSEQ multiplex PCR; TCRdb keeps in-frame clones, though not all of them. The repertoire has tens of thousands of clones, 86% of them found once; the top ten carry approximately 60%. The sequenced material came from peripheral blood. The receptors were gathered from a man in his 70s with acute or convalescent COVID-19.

The chain's CDR3 is CASTETGVNEQFF. DNA for the CDR3: TGTGCCAGTACGGAGACAGGGGTCAATGAGCAGTTCTTC. The V and J genes are TRBV19 and TRBJ2-1; 8 bases are a match to TRBD1. Germline V gene lookup returns CDR1 LNHDA and CDR2 SQIVND (reference sequence). CDR3 length equals 13 residues. J gave up 6 bases and V 7 bases, and 5 bases lay outside the gene matches.

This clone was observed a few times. DNA for the CDR3: TGCAGCGTTGACCGGACAGGGAACACTGAAGCTTTCTTT. Translated, it gives CSVDRTGNTEAFF. The V gene is TRBV29-1, the J gene TRBJ1-1; 7 bases are a match to TRBD1. Germline CDR1 and CDR2: SQVTM and ANQGSEA. The CDR3 is 13 residues long. V was clipped by 3 bases and J by 1 base; unmatched bases: 2.

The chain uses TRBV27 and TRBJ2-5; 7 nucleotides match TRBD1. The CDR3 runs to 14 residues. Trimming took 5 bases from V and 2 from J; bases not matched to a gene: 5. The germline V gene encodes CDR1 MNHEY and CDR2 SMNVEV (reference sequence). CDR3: CASSKTDRQETQYF. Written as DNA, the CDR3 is TGTGCCAGCAGTAAAACGGACAGGCAAGAGACCCAGTACTTC.

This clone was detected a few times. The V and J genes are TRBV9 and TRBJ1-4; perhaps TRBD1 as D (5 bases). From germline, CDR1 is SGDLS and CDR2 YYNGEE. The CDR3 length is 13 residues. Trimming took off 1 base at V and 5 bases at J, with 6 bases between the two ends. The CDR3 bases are TGTGCCAGCAGCGTATCAGGGAATGAAAAACTGTTTTTT. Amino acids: CASSVSGNEKLFF.